This TCR beta chain was observed in a study of blood T cells in healthy people across ages. Study in general: When template switching was applied, about one barcoded beta molecule was captured per two T cells. Overall study results and limits: Unsorted PBMC material precluded a definitive naive versus antigen-experienced comparison.

Deletions cut 6 bases from V and 7 bases from J, with 22 bases between. The CDR3 length is 16 residues. Germline V gives CDR1 MDHEN, CDR2 SYDVKM. Every sample had a minimum of 6.5 million PBMCs isolated. As concerns this clonotype: Its antigen is undetermined.

Together with a sample-barcoded 5' primer, a J-beta primer mix was included in a second PCR lasting about 7 to 11 cycles. Every cDNA molecule carried a tag from a template-switch adaptor bearing 12 random nucleotides. TCRdb re-derived calls from the 5' RACE reads in MiXCR, one entry per CDR3 protein. Of about 1.6 million distinct CDR3 sequences in the sample, about 31% were seen once. The chain combines TRBV28 with TRBJ2-1; tentatively, D is TRBD1 or TRBD2 (5 bases each). The clonotype was recovered from a woman younger than 45 in good health. Sequencing used blood. The CDR3 bases are TGTGCCAGCAGGGGGACCGGGGCAGGGACCTTTAATGAGCAGTTCTTC. Translated, it gives CASRGTGAGTFNEQFF.